The 19 T cell receptor beta chains below all came from one sample that was sequenced in a study of cytotoxic CD8 clonotypes in ibrutinib-treated CLL. The method was immunoSEQ multiplex PCR; TCRdb's version includes in-frame clones alone and lacks a portion of them. The sample has 300,000 or so clones; under 70% are singletons. The specimen was PBMCs, collected after 36 months of ibrutinib treatment. These receptors originate from a human donor with chronic lymphocytic leukemia.

The V gene is TRBV6-1, the J gene TRBJ1-5; D might be TRBD1 (5 bases). The CDR3 totals 17 residues. Germline values: CDR1 MNHNS, CDR2 SASEGT. With 6 bases removed from V and 4 bases from J, the gap between germline ends came to 22 bases. The CDR3, as DNA: TGTGCCAGCAGCGAAATCACACCGGGACCGAGAAATCAGCCCCAGCATTTT. Amino acid sequence: CASSEITPGPRNQPQHF.

The rearrangement joins TRBV25-1 to TRBJ2-2; D is undetermined. Trimming took off 5 bases at V and 3 bases at J, with 16 bases between the two ends. Germline assignment: CDR1 MGHDK and CDR2 SYGVNS. The CDR3 is 16 residues long. CDR3 in DNA: TGTGCCAGCAGTACGCACAGATTACAAGACACCGGGGAGCTGTTTTTT. This sequence encodes CASSTHRLQDTGELFF.

This chain links TRBV29-1 with TRBJ2-1; TRBD2 is a possible D gene (5 bases). Germline-derived CDR1 and CDR2 are SQVTM and ANQGSEA. The V gene lost 7 bases and the J gene lost 2 bases, with 9 bases spanning the gap. The CDR3 loop spans 12 amino acids. The CDR3 DNA reads TGCAGCGCCGGAGGTACCTACAATGAGCAGTTCTTC. Translating it yields CSAGGTYNEQFF.

The genes are TRBV6-5 and TRBJ1-2, with 8 positions matching TRBD1. The junction had 4 bases not matched to a gene; V was cut back by 7 bases and J by 3 bases. Germline CDR1 and CDR2: MNHEY and SVGAGI. The CDR3 extends over 13 amino acids. The CDR3 DNA is TGTGCCAGCATGGGGACAGGCGACTATGGCTACACCTTC. The encoded protein is CASMGTGDYGYTF.

V is TRBV7-2 and J is TRBJ2-7; D assignment may be TRBD1 or TRBD2 (6 bases each). The CDR3 runs 16 residues. CDR1 is SGHTA, CDR2 FQGNSA, per germline. The V gene lost 5 bases and the J gene lost 0 bases, with 17 bases spanning the gap. The CDR3 loop reads CASSLEGGFSSYEQYF. The CDR3 nucleotides are TGTGCCAGCAGCCTAGAAGGGGGGTTCAGCTCCTACGAGCAGTACTTC.

The chain links TRBV4-3 to TRBJ1-4, with TRBD1 matching 9 bases. This CDR3 contains 15 residues. The germline V gene encodes CDR1 LGHNA and CDR2 YSLEER. V lost 1 base, J lost 4 bases, and 1 base stayed unmatched. The CDR3 DNA reads TGCGCCAGCAGCCAAGGGGACAGGGATAATGAAAAACTGTTTTTT. Protein product: CASSQGDRDNEKLFF.

V gene TRBV29-1 combines with J gene TRBJ2-5; 8 bases line up with TRBD1. The germline gives CDR1 SQVTM, CDR2 ANQGSEA. This CDR3 contains 14 residues. J lost 4 bases, V lost 4 bases, and 8 bases had no gene match. This CDR3 is CSVAGGWGLETQYF. The CDR3 DNA follows: TGCAGCGTTGCAGGGGGCTGGGGATTAGAGACCCAGTACTTC.

The chain employs TRBV5-4 and TRBJ1-2; TRBD1 agrees at 7 bases. Trimming cost V 2 bases and J 3 bases; bases outside gene matches: 4. The CDR3 sequence is 14 residues long. The germline CDR1 and CDR2 sequences are SGHNT and YYREEE (reference sequence). The CDR3 nucleotides are TGTGCCAGCAGCTTTGGACAGGTGGACTATGGCTACACCTTC. Its protein is CASSFGQVDYGYTF.

The J gene is TRBJ2-2, the V gene TRBV29-1, with D perhaps TRBD1 (5 bases). The CDR3 loop spans 12 amino acids. V was cut by 6 bases and J by 1 base, with 6 bases left in between. Germline values: CDR1 SQVTM, CDR2 ANQGSEA. The CDR3 sequence: CSVTENTGELFF. The CDR3 coding sequence is TGCAGCGTGACAGAGAACACCGGGGAGCTGTTTTTT.

V and J are TRBV14 and TRBJ2-1, with TRBD2 identical over 8 bases. The germline V gene has CDR1 SGHDN and CDR2 FVKESK. Trimming removed 0 bases from V and 3 bases from J; junction bases left unmatched: 4. The CDR3 contains 16 residues. The CDR3 DNA reads as TGTGCCAGCAGCCAAGATCAAACTAGCGGCTACAATGAGCAGTTCTTC. Residues: CASSQDQTSGYNEQFF.

The chain links TRBV10-3 to TRBJ1-1, with D perhaps TRBD1 (6 bases). The CDR3 covers 19 residues. Germline values: CDR1 ENHRY, CDR2 SYGVKD. The ends were cut back, 4 bases at V and 0 bases at J, with 24 bases in the middle. This CDR3 is CAISGSRQVFGTVNTEAFF. CDR3 in DNA: TGTGCCATCAGTGGTTCGCGACAGGTCTTCGGTACGGTGAACACTGAAGCTTTCTTT.

Only a few counts were recorded for this clone. The chain combines TRBV9 with TRBJ2-3; D is undetermined. V lost 6 bases and J lost 0, with 14 bases in between. The CDR3 has 15 residues. Looked up from germline, CDR1 is SGDLS and CDR2 is YYNGEE. For the CDR3, the DNA is TGTGCCAGCACCCATGGAACAACTAGCACAGATACGCAGTATTTT. Its protein is CASTHGTTSTDTQYF.

This chain joins TRBV5-1 and TRBJ2-3; D unresolved. This CDR3 contains 14 residues. Germline V gene sequence: CDR1 SGHRS, CDR2 YFSETQ. V shed 4 bases and J shed 0 bases, with 9 bases lying between them. The CDR3 bases are TGCGCCAGCAGCGAGAGATATAGCACAGATACGCAGTATTTT. This translates into CASSERYSTDTQYF.

The gene calls are TRBV13 and TRBJ1-1, with 7 nucleotides matching TRBD1. The CDR3 sequence is 13 residues long. CDR1 is PRHDT and CDR2 is FYEKMQ in the germline V gene (reference sequence). The V and J ends lost 11 bases and 4 bases, in that order; junction bases with no gene match: 10. CDR3 sequence: CASRQGVSTEAFF. The CDR3 coding sequence is TGTGCCTCCCGACAGGGTGTCAGCACTGAAGCTTTCTTT. Together with reference TRBV13 and TRBJ1-1, the CDR3 gives the full variable domain: AAGVIQSPRHLIKEKRETATLKCYPIPRHDTVYWYQQGPGQDPQFLISFYEKMQSDKGSIPDRFSAQQFSDYHSELNMSSLELGDSALYFCASRQGVSTEAFFGQGTRLTVV.

This clone was seen only a few times. The chain employs TRBV6-5 and TRBJ1-6; unclear D gene. V lost 5 bases to trimming and J lost 9 bases, with 17 bases between them. The CDR3 runs to 15 residues. Looked up from germline, CDR1 is MNHEY and CDR2 is SVGAGI. In DNA form, the CDR3 reads TGTGCCAGCAGTCTCTATCCGGACTCAAGTTCACCCCTCCACTTT. This encodes CASSLYPDSSSPLHF.

This chain connects TRBV6-6 to TRBJ2-2; D is undetermined. CDR3 length: 13 amino acids. Germline-derived CDR1 and CDR2 are MNHNY and SVGAGI (reference sequence). Trimming stripped 8 bases from V and 7 bases from J, with 14 bases between. In DNA, the CDR3 is TGTGCCAGCGGAATCGGCTTTGGCGGGGAGCTGTTTTTT. This encodes CASGIGFGGELFF.

The gene calls are TRBV5-6 and TRBJ1-1; 7 positions agree with TRBD1. Trimming took 3 bases from V and 10 from J; bases not matched to a gene: 9. CDR3 length: 13 residues. Germline V lookup: CDR1 SGHDT, CDR2 YYEEEE. CDR3 residues: CASSSFRQGGAFF. CDR3 coding DNA: TGTGCCAGCAGCTCATTCCGACAGGGAGGAGCTTTCTTT. Using reference TRBV5-6 and TRBJ1-1 for the parts outside the CDR3, the full variable domain is DAGVTQSPTHLIKTRGQQVTLRCSPKSGHDTVSWYQQALGQGPQFIFQYYEEEERQRGNFPDRFSGHQFPNYSSELNVNALLLGDSALYLCASSSFRQGGAFFGQGTRLTVV.

This chain uses TRBV14 with TRBJ2-5, with D possibly matching TRBD1 (5 bases). Germline V gene data show CDR1 as SGHDN and CDR2 as FVKESK. This CDR3 has 20 amino acids. Trimming pared 1 base from V and 6 bases from J, leaving 30 bases between. The CDR3 coding sequence is TGTGCCAGCAGCCAAGGCGATTTGGGGCTAGTCTCTCGTCTTCAACAGACCCAGTACTTC. It yields the protein CASSQGDLGLVSRLQQTQYF.

The chain employs TRBV7-2 and TRBJ1-2; no reliable D call. Germline CDR1 SGHTA, CDR2 FQGNSA. The CDR3 sequence is 13 residues long. Trimming left V 5 bases short and J 0 bases short, with 7 bases between. This CDR3 is CASSRPSNYGYTF. In nucleotides, the CDR3 is TGTGCCAGCAGCCGCCCCTCTAACTATGGCTACACCTTC.